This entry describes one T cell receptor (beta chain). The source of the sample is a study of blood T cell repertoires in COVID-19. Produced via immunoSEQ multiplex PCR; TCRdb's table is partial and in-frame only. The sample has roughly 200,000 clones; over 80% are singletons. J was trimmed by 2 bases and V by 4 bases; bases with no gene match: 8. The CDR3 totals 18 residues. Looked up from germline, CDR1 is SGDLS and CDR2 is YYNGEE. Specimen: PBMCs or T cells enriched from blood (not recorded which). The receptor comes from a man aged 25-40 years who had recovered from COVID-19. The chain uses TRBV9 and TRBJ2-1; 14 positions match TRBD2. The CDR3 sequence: CASSPGLAGAGPYNEQFF. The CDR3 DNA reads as TGTGCCAGCAGCCCGGGACTAGCGGGAGCAGGCCCCTACAATGAGCAGTTCTTC.